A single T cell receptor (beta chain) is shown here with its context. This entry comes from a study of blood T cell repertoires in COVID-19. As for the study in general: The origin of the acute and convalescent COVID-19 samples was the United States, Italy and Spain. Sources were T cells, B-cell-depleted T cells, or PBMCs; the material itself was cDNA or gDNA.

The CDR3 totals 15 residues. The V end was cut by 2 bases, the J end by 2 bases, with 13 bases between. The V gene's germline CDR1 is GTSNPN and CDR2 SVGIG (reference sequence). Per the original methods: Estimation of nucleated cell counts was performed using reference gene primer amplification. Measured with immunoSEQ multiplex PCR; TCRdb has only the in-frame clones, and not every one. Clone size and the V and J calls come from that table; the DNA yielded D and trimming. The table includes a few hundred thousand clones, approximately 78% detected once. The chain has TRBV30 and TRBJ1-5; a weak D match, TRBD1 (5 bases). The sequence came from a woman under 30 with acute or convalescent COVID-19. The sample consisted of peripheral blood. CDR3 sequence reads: CAWSIAGHGNQPQHF. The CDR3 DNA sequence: TGTGCCTGGAGTATCGCCGGACACGGCAATCAGCCCCAGCATTTT.